The rows below give T cell receptor beta chains drawn from one sample of a study of post-analysis software for immune sequencing data. TCRdb re-called the PCR reads with MiXCR, one entry per CDR3 protein. The sample includes roughly 600,000 distinct CDR3 sequences, roughly 40% seen only once; the top ten take around 1.7%. The specimen sequenced was blood. These receptors came from a girl between 5 and 17 years old with multiple sclerosis. The CDR3 runs from the conserved cysteine through the conserved F or W. The D gene is left open where the match is weak. Size tells how often a clone was seen (once, few, many) or the class of an expanded clone, and some rows leave it out.

>NA|TRBV5-1|TRBJ2-1|NA
TGCGCCAGCAGCTTGTTCTGGGCTTCCAATAAGGGAAATGAGCAGTTCTTC
CASSLFWASNKGNEQFF
>TRBD2|TRBV7-9|TRBJ2-5|NA
TGTGCCAGCAGCTTAGCACTAGCGGAGGGAGAGACCCAGTACTTC
CASSLALAEGETQYF
>NA|TRBV9|TRBJ2-1|NA
TGTGCCAGCAGCGTACAAGTTAGCTCCTACAATGAGCAGTTCTTC
CASSVQVSSYNEQFF
>NA|TRBV12-3/TRBV12-4|TRBJ2-5|few
TGTGCCAGCAGTTTGCTTCCGGATTTCCAAGGGACCCAGTACTTC
CASSLLPDFQGTQYF
>TRBD1|TRBV29-1|TRBJ1-4|NA
TGCAGCGTCGCTGGGACAGGAGAAGGTGAAAAACTGTTTTTT
CSVAGTGEGEKLFF
>NA|TRBV7-9|TRBJ1-1|many
TGTGCCAGCAGCTTTTCAACGGGCACTGAAGCTTTCTTT
CASSFSTGTEAFF
>TRBD2|TRBV10-3|TRBJ2-1|NA
TGTGCCATCAGTGAGCCGACTAGCGGACCACCAAACGGGTACAATGAGCAGTTCTTC
CAISEPTSGPPNGYNEQFF
>TRBD1|TRBV7-9|TRBJ1-1|NA
TGTGCCAGCGGCCCGGGACAGCTGAACACTGAAGCTTTCTTT
CASGPGQLNTEAFF
>TRBD1|TRBV4-1|TRBJ2-3|few
TGCGCCAGCAGCCAAGATGGTACGGACAGGGGAGGGGATACGCAGTATTTT
CASSQDGTDRGGDTQYF
>TRBD2|TRBV4-1|TRBJ2-1|NA
TGCGCCAGCAGCCAAGCGGGACTAGCGGGACGGGATGAGCAGTTCTTC
CASSQAGLAGRDEQFF
>NA|TRBV7-6|TRBJ2-5|NA
TGTGCCAGCAGCTGCCAGCAGTATGGGGAGACTCAGTACTTC
CASSCQQYGETQYF
>TRBD1|TRBV12-3/TRBV12-4|TRBJ2-5|few
TGTACCAGCACCCAGACCGGGACAGGGATAGAGACCCAGTACTTC
CTSTQTGTGIETQYF
>TRBD2|TRBV4-2|TRBJ2-5|many
TGTGCCAGCAGCCGAACCGGGACTAGCGGGGGCCAACCAGAGACCCAGTACTTC
CASSRTGTSGGQPETQYF
>NA|TRBV5-5|TRBJ2-3|NA
TGTGCCAGCAGCTTTCAGTTGCAGGCGAGCACAGATACGCAGTATTTT
CASSFQLQASTDTQYF
>NA|TRBV9|TRBJ1-2|NA
TGTGCCAGCAGCGCGGCTAGCTATGGCTACACCTTC
CASSAASYGYTF
>NA|TRBV6-5|TRBJ1-1|NA
TGTGCCAGCAGTTACTCTCGAGGTACTGAAGCTTTCTTT
CASSYSRGTEAFF
>NA|TRBV5-1|TRBJ2-1|many
TGTGCCAGCAGCTTGACTAATGAGCAGTTCTTC
CASSLTNEQFF
>TRBD2|TRBV9|TRBJ2-7|NA
TGTGCCAGCGGGGCGGGGGAGTCCTACGAGCAGTACTTC
CASGAGESYEQYF
>NA|TRBV3-1|TRBJ2-4|few
TGTGCCAGCAGCCAAGGGGCGGGGGCCAAAAACATTCAGTACTTC
CASSQGAGAKNIQYF
>TRBD1|TRBV10-3|TRBJ1-1|NA
TGTGCCATCAGTGACCCGACAGGGACTCATGAAGCTTTCTTT
CAISDPTGTHEAFF
>TRBD1|TRBV29-1|TRBJ1-2|few
TGCAGCGTTGAAGATCGGGACAGGGGGATCGATGGCTACACCTTC
CSVEDRDRGIDGYTF
>NA|TRBV5-1|TRBJ2-3|NA
TGCGCCAGCAGCTTGTTTAGCCCCCGCACAGATACGCAGTATTTT
CASSLFSPRTDTQYF
>NA|TRBV4-1|TRBJ2-1|few
TGCGCCAGCAGCCCCTTCGGGGATCTTTACAATGAGCAGTTCTTC
CASSPFGDLYNEQFF
>NA|TRBV5-1|TRBJ2-4|NA
TGCGCCAGCAGCTTGGCTACGGACGGAAACACTCAGTACTTC
CASSLATDGNTQYF
>NA|TRBV15|TRBJ1-4|NA
TGTGCCACCAGCTCCCCGGGCAGCAATGAAAAACTGTTTTTT
CATSSPGSNEKLFF
>NA|TRBV29-1|TRBJ2-7|few
TGCAGCGTTGAGGAGGGAGTATACGAGCAGTACTTC
CSVEEGVYEQYF
>TRBD2|TRBV6-4|TRBJ2-1|NA
TGTGCCAGCAGCGGACTAGCGGGACATGAGCAGTTCTTC
CASSGLAGHEQFF
>TRBD1|TRBV5-5|TRBJ2-1|few
TGTGCCAGCAGCTTGGGGGACAGGGCGTTCTTC
CASSLGDRAFF
>TRBD2|TRBV20-1|TRBJ2-3|NA
TGCAGTGCTAGAGTCGAGCGGGGGTGGGGGGATACGCAGTATTTT
CSARVERGWGDTQYF
>NA|TRBV5-1|TRBJ2-3|NA
TGCGCCAGCAGCAGACAGTCGATGTCCACAGATACGCAGTATTTT
CASSRQSMSTDTQYF
>NA|TRBV12-3/TRBV12-4|TRBJ1-2|NA
TGTGCCAGCAGTTTGCAGAGCTACACCTTC
CASSLQSYTF
>NA|TRBV5-1|TRBJ2-7|NA
TGCGCCAGCAGCTCGGACGGCGCCAACTACGAGCAGTACTTC
CASSSDGANYEQYF
>NA|TRBV20-1|TRBJ2-1|NA
TGCAGTGCTAGAGACATCCGGGACAACTACAATGAGCAGTTCTTC
CSARDIRDNYNEQFF
>NA|TRBV12-3/TRBV12-4|TRBJ2-5|once
TGTGCCAGCAGTTTTGCGGGGAAGCAGTACTTC
CASSFAGKQYF
>NA|TRBV5-1|TRBJ1-1|NA
TGCGCCAGCAGCTTGTCCCTATCCAGGGGAGGAGTCACTGAAGCTTTCTTT
CASSLSLSRGGVTEAFF
>NA|TRBV5-5|TRBJ1-1|NA
TGTGCCAGCAGCTTGGGGAGGCACACTGAAGCTTTCTTT
CASSLGRHTEAFF
>NA|TRBV5-5|TRBJ1-2|few
TGTGCCAGCAGCTTGGAAGTGACGGGAGGCCTCTATGGCTACACCTTC
CASSLEVTGGLYGYTF
>NA|TRBV7-9|TRBJ1-2|few
TGTGCCAGCAGCTTAGGTGTCAGGGAACCCTATGGCTACACCTTC
CASSLGVREPYGYTF
>TRBD2|TRBV7-2|TRBJ2-3|NA
TGTGCCAGCAGCCCAGCGGGGGGGCGTTCAGATACGCAGTATTTT
CASSPAGGRSDTQYF
>NA|TRBV3-1|TRBJ2-1|NA
TGTGCCAGCAGCCCTCAGGGTGGTGAGCAGTTCTTC
CASSPQGGEQFF
>TRBD2|TRBV20-1|TRBJ2-3|once
TGCAGTGCTAGAGATAGGCTAGCGGGATATTCAGATACGCAGTATTTT
CSARDRLAGYSDTQYF
>NA|TRBV29-1|TRBJ2-1|NA
TGCAGCGTCCCCCTCGCTCGACGGGGTGAGCAGTTCTTC
CSVPLARRGEQFF
>NA|TRBV9|TRBJ1-1|NA
TGTGCCAGCAGCGTAGCTCAACAAGTACAAGGGACCACTGAAGCTTTCTTT
CASSVAQQVQGTTEAFF
>TRBD1|TRBV29-1|TRBJ1-2|NA
TGCAGCGCTATTATAACAGGGGCCTTGAACTGTGGCTACACCTTC
CSAIITGALNCGYTF
>NA|TRBV7-9|TRBJ1-1|NA
TGTGCCAGCCGATTAGGGGCCACTGAAGCTTTCTTT
CASRLGATEAFF
>NA|TRBV20-1|TRBJ1-5|NA
TGCAGTGCTAGAGAGTCCCGGCGTAGCAATCAGCCCCAGCATTTT
CSARESRRSNQPQHF
>TRBD1|TRBV20-1|TRBJ2-7|NA
TGCAGTGCTAGACGCCCGACAGGGGTCTCCTACGAGCAGTACTTC
CSARRPTGVSYEQYF
>TRBD1|TRBV12-3/TRBV12-4|TRBJ1-1|few
TGTGCCAGCAGCACCCGTGGCAGGGGGCGAACTGAAGCTTTCTTT
CASSTRGRGRTEAFF
>TRBD1|TRBV6-5|TRBJ1-2|NA
TGTGCCAGCAGTTTCGGGACAGGTTGGGGAACCACCTTC
CASSFGTGWGTTF
>NA|TRBV15|TRBJ1-1|NA
TGTGCCACCAGCCGTGCCCCTGACCCCCCTGAAGCTTTCTTT
CATSRAPDPPEAFF
>NA|TRBV5-1|TRBJ2-3|NA
TGCGCCAGCAGCTCTCCGTCCCAGGGTCAGTCAGATACGCAGTATTTT
CASSSPSQGQSDTQYF
>NA|TRBV10-3|TRBJ2-1|NA
TGTGCCATCAGTGAGCCCCAGGGACAGCAGTTCTTC
CAISEPQGQQFF
>TRBD1|TRBV6-6|TRBJ2-7|NA
TGTGCCAGCAGTTACGGGACAGCCGCGGGCGAGCAGTACTTC
CASSYGTAAGEQYF
>NA|TRBV29-1|TRBJ2-1|NA
TGCAGCGTTGAAAAGGGGAATGGGCAGTTCTTC
CSVEKGNGQFF
>TRBD2|TRBV7-9|TRBJ2-5|NA
TGTGCCAGCAGCGACCCCGGGGGGGAAGAGACCCAGTACTTC
CASSDPGGEETQYF
>TRBD1|TRBV12-3/TRBV12-4|TRBJ2-7|few
TGTGCCAGCAGTTTACGTGAGGGGGCCCACTACGAGCAGTACTTC
CASSLREGAHYEQYF
>NA|TRBV10-1|TRBJ2-7|NA
TGCGCCAGCAGTGAGTATCCATCCTACGAGCAGTACTTC
CASSEYPSYEQYF
>NA|TRBV5-1|TRBJ2-1|NA
TGCGCCAGCAGCCCTGAGGCCACCCGACCCTACAATGAGCAGTTCTTC
CASSPEATRPYNEQFF
>TRBD2|TRBV4-3|TRBJ2-3|NA
TGCGCCAGCAGCCCCCTAGCGGGAGAGGGCACAGATACGCAGTATTTT
CASSPLAGEGTDTQYF